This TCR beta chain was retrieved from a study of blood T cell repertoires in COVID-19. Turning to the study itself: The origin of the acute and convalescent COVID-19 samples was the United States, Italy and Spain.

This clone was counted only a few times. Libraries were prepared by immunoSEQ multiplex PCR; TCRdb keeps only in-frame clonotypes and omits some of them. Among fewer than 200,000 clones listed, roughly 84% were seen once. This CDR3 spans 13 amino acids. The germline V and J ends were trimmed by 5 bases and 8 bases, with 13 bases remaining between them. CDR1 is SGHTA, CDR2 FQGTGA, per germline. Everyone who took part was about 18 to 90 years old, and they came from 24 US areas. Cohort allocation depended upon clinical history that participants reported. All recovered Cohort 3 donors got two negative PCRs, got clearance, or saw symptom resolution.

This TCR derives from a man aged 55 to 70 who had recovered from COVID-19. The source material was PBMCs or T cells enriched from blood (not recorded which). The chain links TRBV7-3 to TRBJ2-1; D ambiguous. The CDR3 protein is CASSPSREDEQFF. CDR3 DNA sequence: TGTGCCAGCAGCCCATCGCGTGAGGATGAGCAGTTCTTC.